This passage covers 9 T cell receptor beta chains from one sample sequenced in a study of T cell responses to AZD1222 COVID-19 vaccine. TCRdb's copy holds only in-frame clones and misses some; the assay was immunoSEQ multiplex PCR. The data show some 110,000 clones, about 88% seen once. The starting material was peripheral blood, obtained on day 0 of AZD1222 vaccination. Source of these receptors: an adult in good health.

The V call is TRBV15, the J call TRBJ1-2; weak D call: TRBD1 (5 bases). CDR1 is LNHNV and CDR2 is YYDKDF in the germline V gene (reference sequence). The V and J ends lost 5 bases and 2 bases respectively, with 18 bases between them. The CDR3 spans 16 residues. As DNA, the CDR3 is TGTGCCACCAGCCCCGCGGGGACCATCCGGAACTATGGCTACACCTTC. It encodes CATSPAGTIRNYGYTF.

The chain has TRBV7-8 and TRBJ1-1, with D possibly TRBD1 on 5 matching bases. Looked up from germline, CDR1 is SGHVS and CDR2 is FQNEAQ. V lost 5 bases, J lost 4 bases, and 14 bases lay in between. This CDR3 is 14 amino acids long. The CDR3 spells CASSITTGGTEAFF. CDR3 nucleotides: TGTGCCAGCAGCATCACCACAGGCGGCACTGAAGCTTTCTTT.

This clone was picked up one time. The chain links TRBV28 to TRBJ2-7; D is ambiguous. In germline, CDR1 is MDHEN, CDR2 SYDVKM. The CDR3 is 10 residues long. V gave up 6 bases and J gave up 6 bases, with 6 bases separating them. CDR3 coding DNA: TGTGCCAGCAGAGATACCGAGCAGTACTTC. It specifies CASRDTEQYF. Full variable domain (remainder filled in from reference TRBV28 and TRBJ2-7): DVKVTQSSRYLVKRTGEKVFLECVQDMDHENMFWYRQDPGLGLRLIYFSYDVKMKEKGDIPEGYSVSREKKERFSLILESASTNQTSMYLCASRDTEQYFGPGTRLTVT.

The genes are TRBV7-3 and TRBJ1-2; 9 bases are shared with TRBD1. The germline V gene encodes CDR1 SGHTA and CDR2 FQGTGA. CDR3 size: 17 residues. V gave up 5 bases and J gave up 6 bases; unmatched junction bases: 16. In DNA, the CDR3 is TGTGCCAGCAGCCCAAGGGCTCTGGGACAGGGAATAGATGGCTACACCTTC. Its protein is CASSPRALGQGIDGYTF.

The CDR3 sequence: CASRQGANGELFF. The CDR3 nucleotides are TGTGCCAGCAGACAGGGGGCGAACGGGGAGCTGTTTTTT. The rearrangement links TRBV28 to TRBJ2-2, with TRBD1 matching 9 bases. The CDR3 loop spans 13 amino acids. V shed 6 bases, J shed 7 bases, and the junction held 3 bases outside the gene matches. Looked up from germline, CDR1 is MDHEN and CDR2 is SYDVKM.

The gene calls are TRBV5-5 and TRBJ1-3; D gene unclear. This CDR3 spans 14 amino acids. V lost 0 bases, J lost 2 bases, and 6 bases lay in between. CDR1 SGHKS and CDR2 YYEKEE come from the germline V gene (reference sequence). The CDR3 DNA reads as TGTGCCAGCAGCTTGGTAAAGGCTGGAAACACCATATATTTT. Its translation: CASSLVKAGNTIYF.

Here the CDR3 reads CSASTGGGTPYEQYF. CDR3 in DNA: TGCAGTGCTAGTACTGGCGGGGGGACCCCCTACGAGCAGTACTTC. The chain links TRBV20-1 to TRBJ2-7; 8 positions agree with TRBD2. The CDR3 totals 15 residues. Germline CDR1 and CDR2: DFQATT and SNEGSKA (reference sequence). V lost 3 bases and J lost 2; bases outside the gene matches: 9.

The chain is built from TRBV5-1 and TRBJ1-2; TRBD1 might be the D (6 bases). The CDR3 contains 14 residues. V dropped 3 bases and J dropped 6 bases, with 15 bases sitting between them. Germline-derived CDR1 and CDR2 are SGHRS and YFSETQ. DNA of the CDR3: TGCGCCAGCAGCTCGTACAGGGAAATAGATGGCTACACCTTC. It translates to CASSSYREIDGYTF.

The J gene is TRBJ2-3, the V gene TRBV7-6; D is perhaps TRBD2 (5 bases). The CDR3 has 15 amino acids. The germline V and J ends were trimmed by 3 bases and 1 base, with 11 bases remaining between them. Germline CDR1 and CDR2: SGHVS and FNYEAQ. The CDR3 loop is CASSLASWGTDTQYF. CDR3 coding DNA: TGTGCCAGCAGCTTGGCTAGCTGGGGCACAGATACGCAGTATTTT.